The rows below give T cell receptor beta chains drawn from one sample of a study of technical replicates of blood from a handful of donors. The data were produced by immunoSEQ multiplex PCR, yet TCRdb's version contains in-frame clones alone and is incomplete. The table has about 82,000 clones, more than 85% seen once. Sequenced material: T cells isolated from PBMCs. The receptors originated from a human donor in good health. Each CDR3 is given with its conserved first and last residue. Each record gives: V gene, D gene, J gene, clone size, CDR3 DNA, CDR3 protein. A D gene is named only where the DNA matches it firmly. Clone sizes are given selectively: once, few, many, or a class where the clone is expanded.

TRBV7-8	TRBD2	TRBJ2-2	NA	TGTGCCAGCAGCAAAGAGTGGACTAGCGGGAGGGCCAGAGCCGGGGAGCTGTTTTTT	CASSKEWTSGRARAGELFF
TRBV14	TRBD1	TRBJ2-7	NA	TGTGCCAGCAGCCAACCGAGACAGGGAGCGGAGCAGTACTTC	CASSQPRQGAEQYF
TRBV18	NA	TRBJ1-5	NA	TGTGCCAGCTCACCGGTGGCAGGGGAAGGTCAGCCCCAGCATTTT	CASSPVAGEGQPQHF
TRBV5-6	TRBD1	TRBJ1-1	NA	TGTGCCAGCAGCTCTCCGGGACAGGTAATGACTGAAGCTTTCTTT	CASSSPGQVMTEAFF
TRBV18	TRBD1	TRBJ2-6	NA	TGTGCCAGCTCACCGCAGGGGGCGCCAGGGGCCAACGTCCTGACTTTC	CASSPQGAPGANVLTF
TRBV7-2	NA	TRBJ1-2	NA	TGTGCCAGCAGCTTCCCGGGACACAACTATGGCTACACCTTC	CASSFPGHNYGYTF
TRBV14	NA	TRBJ1-2	NA	TGTGCCAGCAGCCAATACTCAGGGCCGAACTATGGCTACACCTTC	CASSQYSGPNYGYTF
TRBV28	NA	TRBJ1-1	once	TGTGCCAGCAGTGTGATCCAGGGTAACACTGAAGCTTTCTTT	CASSVIQGNTEAFF
TRBV6-6	NA	TRBJ2-2	NA	TGTGCCAGCAGTTACTCGTTGGCAGGGAACACCGGGGAGCTGTTTTTT	CASSYSLAGNTGELFF
TRBV28	TRBD1	TRBJ2-6	NA	TGTGCCAGCACCCCATACCAGGGGGCACCTGGGGCCAACGTCCTGACTTTC	CASTPYQGAPGANVLTF
TRBV6-5	NA	TRBJ1-5	NA	TGTGCCAGCAGACTATACAGGACTAGCAATCAGCCCCAGCATTTT	CASRLYRTSNQPQHF
TRBV15	NA	TRBJ2-3	NA	TGTGCCACCAGCAGACCGCAGGGCGCAGATACGCAGTATTTT	CATSRPQGADTQYF
TRBV7-8	NA	TRBJ2-5	NA	TGTGCCAGCAGCTTCCAGGGGGAGACCCAGTACTTC	CASSFQGETQYF
TRBV7-8	NA	TRBJ1-3	NA	TGTGCCAGCAGCTTAGGGGCCTGGGTTGGAAACACCATATATTTT	CASSLGAWVGNTIYF
TRBV5-1	NA	TRBJ2-5	NA	TGCGCCAGCAGCTTGGACAGGTACCAAGAGACCCAGTACTTC	CASSLDRYQETQYF
TRBV9	NA	TRBJ1-2	NA	TGTGCCAGCAGCGTAGCCTCAGAATCCACTATCTATGGCTACACCTTC	CASSVASESTIYGYTF
TRBV6-5	TRBD1	TRBJ1-5	NA	TGTGCCAGCAGTTATCGGACAGGGATCCAGCCCCAGCATTTT	CASSYRTGIQPQHF
TRBV27	TRBD1	TRBJ1-1	NA	TGTGCCAGCAGTCCCGAGGGACAGGCGTCAATCCAAGCTTTCTTT	CASSPEGQASIQAFF
TRBV7-3	TRBD1	TRBJ2-1	NA	TGTGCCAGCAGCTTAACGAGACAGGGTAAAAATGAGCAGTTCTTC	CASSLTRQGKNEQFF
TRBV4-2	NA	TRBJ2-5	NA	TGTGCCAGCAGCCAAGTCTCCGGCCCGAACGCGAGGGAGACCCAGTACTTC	CASSQVSGPNARETQYF
TRBV7-3	NA	TRBJ2-7	NA	TGTGCCAGCAGCCCCACGGAGGCTGGGGCCTACGAGCAGTACTTC	CASSPTEAGAYEQYF
TRBV10-3	NA	TRBJ2-3	once	TGTGCCATCAGTGATCAGAATACAGATTCAGATACGCAGTATTTT	CAISDQNTDSDTQYF
TRBV10-1	TRBD2	TRBJ2-1	NA	TGCGCCAGCAGCCCCGCTGGGACTAGCGGAAGAACTTACAATGAGCAGTTCTTC	CASSPAGTSGRTYNEQFF
TRBV9	NA	TRBJ2-7	NA	TGTGCCAGCAGCGTAGCCGCATCGGGAATCTACGAGCAGTACTTC	CASSVAASGIYEQYF
TRBV27	NA	TRBJ2-1	NA	TGTGCCATAAGTAGCGGAACCTACGGCAATGAGCAGTTCTTC	CAISSGTYGNEQFF
TRBV11-2	NA	TRBJ1-2	NA	TGTGCCAGCAGCTTAGAGGGGAGGAGTTTAAATTATGGCTACACCTTC	CASSLEGRSLNYGYTF
TRBV7-9	NA	TRBJ1-1	few	TGTGCCAGCAGTAAGGAGGGGAACACTGAAGCTTTCTTT	CASSKEGNTEAFF
TRBV29-1	TRBD2	TRBJ2-1	NA	TGCAGCGCCCGAGCGGGAACCTACAATGAGCAGTTCTTC	CSARAGTYNEQFF
TRBV4-2	NA	TRBJ2-2	NA	TGTGCCAGCAGCCAAGCTTTCATCGGGGAGCCCGGGGAGCTGTTTTTT	CASSQAFIGEPGELFF
TRBV5-8	TRBD1	TRBJ2-5	NA	TGTGCCAGCAGCTTAGGGACAGGGTCGTTAGAGACCCAGTACTTC	CASSLGTGSLETQYF
TRBV4-1	NA	TRBJ2-7	NA	TGCGCCAGCAGCCAACCACAGGTTCCGTACGAGCAGTACTTC	CASSQPQVPYEQYF
TRBV30	NA	TRBJ2-7	NA	TGTGCCTGGAGTACACAGTCCCCCGAGCAGTACTTC	CAWSTQSPEQYF
TRBV2	NA	TRBJ2-2	once	TGTGCCAGCAGTGTCGAACAAAACACCGGGGAGCTGTTTTTT	CASSVEQNTGELFF
TRBV5-1	NA	TRBJ2-2	NA	TGCGCCAGCAGCTTGGACAGAGCGAACACCGGGGAGCTGTTTTTT	CASSLDRANTGELFF
TRBV5-1	TRBD1	TRBJ2-3	NA	TGCGCCAGCAGAGCTACAGGGGGATCAGATACGCAGTATTTT	CASRATGGSDTQYF
TRBV5-5	TRBD1	TRBJ2-5	NA	TGTGCCAGCAGCTTCTACAGGGGGCAACAAAAAGAGACCCAGTACTTC	CASSFYRGQQKETQYF
TRBV18	NA	TRBJ1-1	NA	TGTGCCAGCTCAAATCGCCAGGGGAGCACTGAAGCTTTCTTT	CASSNRQGSTEAFF
TRBV30	TRBD2	TRBJ2-1	NA	TGTGCCTGGAGTGGCGGGGGGGTAGGCAATGAGCAGTTCTTC	CAWSGGGVGNEQFF
TRBV30	NA	TRBJ2-2	NA	TGTGCCTGGAGCCGGGACAATATAGGGGTAGGGGCCGGGGAGCTGTTTTTT	CAWSRDNIGVGAGELFF
TRBV9	TRBD2	TRBJ2-7	NA	TGTGCCAGCAGTTTTAGCGGGAGGGCCGACGAGCAGTACTTC	CASSFSGRADEQYF
TRBV6-5	TRBD1	TRBJ1-1	once	TGTGCCAGCAGTTATCCAGGGGGGTTCACTGAAGCTTTCTTT	CASSYPGGFTEAFF
TRBV28	NA	TRBJ1-4	NA	TGTGCCAGCAGTCCCCGACTGACCAGAAATGAAAAACTGTTTTTT	CASSPRLTRNEKLFF
TRBV19	TRBD1	TRBJ2-7	NA	TGTGTTACCCGGGGGACAGGGGGTGCGCAGTACTTC	CVTRGTGGAQYF
TRBV11-3	TRBD1	TRBJ1-4	NA	TGTGCCAGCAGCTTTAGGACAGGCCTTAATGAAAAACTGTTTTTT	CASSFRTGLNEKLFF